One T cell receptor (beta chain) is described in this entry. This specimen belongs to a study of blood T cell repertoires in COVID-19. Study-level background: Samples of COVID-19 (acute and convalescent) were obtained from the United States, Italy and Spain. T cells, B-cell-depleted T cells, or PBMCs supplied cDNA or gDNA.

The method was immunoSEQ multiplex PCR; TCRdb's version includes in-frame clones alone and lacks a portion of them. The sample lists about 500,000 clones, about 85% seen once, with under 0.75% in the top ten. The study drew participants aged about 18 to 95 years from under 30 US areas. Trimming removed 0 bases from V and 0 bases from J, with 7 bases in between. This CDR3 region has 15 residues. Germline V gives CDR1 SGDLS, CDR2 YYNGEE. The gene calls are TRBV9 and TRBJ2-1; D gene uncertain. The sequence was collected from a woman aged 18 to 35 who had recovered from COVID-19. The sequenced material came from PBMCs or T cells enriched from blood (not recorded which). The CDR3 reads CASSVGTVSYNEQFF. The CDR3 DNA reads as TGTGCCAGCAGCGTAGGAACAGTCTCCTACAATGAGCAGTTCTTC.